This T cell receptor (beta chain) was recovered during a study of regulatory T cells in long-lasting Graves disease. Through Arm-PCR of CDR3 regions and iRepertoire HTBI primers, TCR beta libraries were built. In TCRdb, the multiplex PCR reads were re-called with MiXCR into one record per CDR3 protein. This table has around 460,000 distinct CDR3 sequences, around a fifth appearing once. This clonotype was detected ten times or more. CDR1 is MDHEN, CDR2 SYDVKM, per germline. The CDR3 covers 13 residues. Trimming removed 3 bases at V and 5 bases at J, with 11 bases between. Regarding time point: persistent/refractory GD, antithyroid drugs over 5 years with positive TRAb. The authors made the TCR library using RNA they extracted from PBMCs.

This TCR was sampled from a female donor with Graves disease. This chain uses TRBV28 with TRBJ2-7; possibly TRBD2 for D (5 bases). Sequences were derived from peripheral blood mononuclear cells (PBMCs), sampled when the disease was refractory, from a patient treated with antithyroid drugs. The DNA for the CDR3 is TGTGCCAGCAGTTTTGAGGGAATGGACGAGCAGTACTTC. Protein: CASSFEGMDEQYF.